This entry is about one TCR beta chain. In this sample, this clone turned up once. Its antigen is not yet known. Base quality data are lacking; no much larger clone is found one base away. The receptor library was made with the immunoSEQ multiplex PCR assay. Rearranged TCR beta chain sequences were amplified using the hsTCRB Kit according to the manufacturer's protocol. TCRB libraries were sequenced on an Illumina MiSeq. On the study's bioinformatics: The kit vendor's proprietary platform handled demultiplexing, trimming and gene mapping. Entries here come from immuneACCESS through TCRdb and include only in-frame sequences with V and J called. Some clones fail to appear in such tables; in the studies checked, an unresolved V gene covers under half of the shortfall, and the cause of the remainder is unknown. D and trimming come from the DNA, and the V and J calls and clone size come from that table. Here the sample has about 85,000 clones; nearly 90% occur a single time. The ten largest make up 0.7% to 0.95% of the sample.

The data originate from a study of a mutant IDH1 vaccine in newly diagnosed glioma (dated by TCRdb to 2020 to 2022). About the full investigation: Vaccination started 4-6 weeks after radiotherapy alone, or was given together with temozolomide cycles in the groups whose treatment included chemotherapy. Of the roughly 31 treated patients, around 60% were male and approximately 40% were female, and the mean age was approximately 41 years. Longitudinal TCRB deep sequencing was performed for about two dozen treated patients wherever samples were available for exploratory analyses. The week-35 safety follow-up took place at visit V12, and the week-47 end of study took place at visit V13. Six visits were used for peripheral blood collection: V03 (baseline), V05, V07, V10, V12 and V13. Prior to enrollment, standard therapy consisting of radiotherapy alone, temozolomide alone, or radiochemotherapy with temozolomide had been administered to patients, with the combination being received by most patients. The full study reports these points: Changes in the top peripheral T cell clonotypes picked up by TCRB sequencing did not appear to be linked to pseudoprogression. Across multiple MHC alleles, vaccine-induced immune responses were seen in 93.3% of patients. Availability determined which PBMC samples were chosen for TCRB deep sequencing. The authors noted that analyses of patient blood samples could not be reproduced because of sample limitations.

This sample's time point label indicates: week 47, end of study. Every vaccine dose consisted of 300 ug of a 20-mer mutant IDH1 peptide in Montanide, administered subcutaneously together with topical imiquimod. Eight vaccinations were administered to patients in weeks 1, 3, 5, 7, 11, 15, 19 and 23, corresponding to visits V03 through V10. The donors had newly diagnosed IDH1-mutant astrocytomas of WHO grade 3 or 4 that showed loss of nuclear ATRX. The samples were drawn from NOA16, a multicentre, single-arm, open-label phase I trial in Germany that tested a mutant IDH1 peptide vaccine in humans for the first time. The DNeasy Blood and Tissue Kit was used to extract genomic DNA from EDTA blood for TCRB sequencing. V trim: 4 bases; J trim: 3 bases; unmatched bases: 14. In the germline V gene (reference sequence), CDR1 corresponds to PRHDT and CDR2 to FYEKMQ. Its CDR3 holds 19 amino acids, cysteine through phenylalanine. Only CDR3 DNA is held: 57 bases, read in frame from base 1.

This clonotype originated in a woman aged 45 to 65 with glioma. The sequence joins TRBV13 to TRBJ2-2, with 10 central nucleotides matching TRBD2. Sample: PBMCs, taken from a glioma patient whose treatment included an IDH1 peptide vaccine. The DNA sequence reads TGTGCCAGCAGCTCATACGGGACTAGCGCTCCGGCGTACACCGGGGAGCTGTTTTTT. Its protein is CASSSYGTSAPAYTGELFF.